These T cell receptor beta chains were read from a single sample in a study of blood T cells in healthy people across ages. TCRdb fed the 5' RACE reads into MiXCR, producing one record per CDR3 protein. The data show about 1.8 million distinct CDR3 sequences, with 40% to 55% seen just once and around 2.1% held by the top ten. Sequences were obtained from blood. These receptors were taken from a woman aged 40 to 50 in good health. Each CDR3 is given without its conserved first and last residue. The D gene is left open where the match is weak.

J	V	D	CDR3
TRBJ2-4	TRBV6-2/TRBV6-3	NA	ASSYSSTGIAKNIQY
TRBJ2-4	TRBV4-3	TRBD1	ASSQDRDRGFKNIQY
TRBJ2-3	TRBV9	NA	ASSVVSGGIDTQY
TRBJ1-2	TRBV29-1	NA	SVWGGNYGYT
TRBJ2-1	TRBV5-1	TRBD2	ASSLELAGGRGEQF
TRBJ2-6	TRBV9	TRBD1	ASSVRGGAGANVLT
TRBJ2-6	TRBV10-3	TRBD1	AISDETGKPGANVLT
TRBJ2-1	TRBV5-1	TRBD2	ASSLLASGYNEQF
TRBJ1-2	TRBV18	NA	ASSPPPAGNDYGYT
TRBJ1-2	TRBV4-3	TRBD1	ASSQASDRGLSGYT
TRBJ2-7	TRBV6-2/TRBV6-3	NA	ASSPMVGQFYEQY
TRBJ2-5	TRBV6-2/TRBV6-3	NA	ASSYPGTPPRETQY
TRBJ2-4	TRBV20-1	TRBD2	SAWAGGGNIQY
TRBJ2-3	TRBV20-1	NA	SARLWGVTDTQY
TRBJ1-2	TRBV5-1	NA	ASSLAGTGTSYT
TRBJ2-5	TRBV15	NA	ATTRSAREDTQY
TRBJ1-5	TRBV20-1	NA	SARDTADQPQH
TRBJ2-1	TRBV29-1	NA	SVEPTGRNSQF
TRBJ1-2	TRBV20-1	TRBD1	SASLGQGEYYGYT
TRBJ2-5	TRBV5-6	NA	ASSPRLGSGLQETQY
TRBJ1-2	TRBV7-9	TRBD1	ASSPQTGILDYGYT
TRBJ2-1	TRBV12-3/TRBV12-4	TRBD2	ASSHTSGGLRYNEQF
TRBJ2-3	TRBV5-1	NA	ASSFRPAEPTDTQY
TRBJ2-7	TRBV11-2	TRBD1	ASSGHGNRGYEQY